The T cell receptor (beta chain) described here comes from a study of cytomegalovirus exposure and HLA in healthy donors. Study-wide results and limits: In the analysis, some V segments, TRBV6-2 and TRBV6-3 included, were excluded as indistinguishable. The availability of immune exposure information extended only to CMV serostatus.

As concerns this clone: The antigen remains unidentified.

The PCR was carried out with 60 Vbeta primers and 13 Jbeta primers. Profiled with immunoSEQ multiplex PCR; TCRdb holds only in-frame clones, not every one. Among 80,000 to 130,000 clones listed, 84% were seen once. Unmatched junction bases numbered 15, after V lost 3 bases and J lost 1 base. The CDR3 runs 19 residues. CDR1 is MDHEN, CDR2 SYDVKM, per germline. Sequencing was performed on PBMCs. This chain joins TRBV28 and TRBJ2-1; 7 bases are shared with TRBD2. The receptor's source is a woman in her late teens or twenties in good health and CMV-seronegative. The CDR3: CASSFGQGLLAESYNEQFF. Here the CDR3 DNA reads TGTGCCAGCAGTTTCGGGCAGGGACTTCTAGCGGAGTCCTACAATGAGCAGTTCTTC.